The source of this T cell receptor beta chain is a study of beta chain features in type 1 diabetes. Cells sorted by CD45RO/CCR7/CD25/CD127/CD95/CD27 comprised CD4+ naive, central memory, regulatory and stem cell-like memory cells. Notes on this clone: No antigen is known for it.

The study reverse transcribed the entire isolated RNA, so it sequenced expressed TCRB transcripts. Stem cell-like memory T cell samples were sequenced, and they averaged roughly 1 million reads. Libraries were prepared by immunoSEQ multiplex PCR; TCRdb keeps only in-frame clonotypes and omits some of them. This sample carries tens of thousands of clones, under 35% of them seen once, and the ten largest clones take roughly 0.45%. Whole-study results and caveats: TCRB CDR3 length was moderately but significantly reduced in all four CD4+ subsets of Type 1 diabetes patients.

V was trimmed by 4 bases and J by 2 bases, leaving 9 bases between them. The CDR3 runs 14 residues. CDR1 SGHTA and CDR2 FQGNSA come from the germline V gene. The TCR sequence derives from a woman younger than 30 in good health. Specimen: stem cell memory CD4+ T cells from blood. The V and J genes are TRBV7-2 and TRBJ1-5; D perhaps matches TRBD1 (6 bases). The CDR3 sequence is CASSSHRGNQPQHF. CDR3 nucleotide sequence: TGTGCCAGCAGCTCCCACAGGGGCAATCAGCCCCAGCATTTT.